This T cell receptor (beta chain) was recorded in a study of T cell responses to AZD1222 COVID-19 vaccine. Turning to the study itself: Analysis merged second doses at about 4 or about 12 weeks. General observations from the study: Regions 160-218 and 743-854 dominated among vaccine-associated CD4 TCRs spanning spike. Among AZD1222 vaccinees, only six were seropositive at baseline.

Sequencing was performed with immunoSEQ multiplex PCR; in TCRdb, only in-frame clones are kept and a portion is missing. The sample contains about 140,000 clones, less than 95% of which appear only once. Concerning this clone: Its matching antigen is unknown.

The starting material was peripheral blood, obtained on day 0 of AZD1222 vaccination. This clonotype was obtained from an adult in good health.

CDR3 amino acids: CASSAVGRGTDTQYF. In nucleotides, the CDR3 is TGTGCCAGCAGCGCCGTGGGGAGAGGGACAGATACGCAGTATTTT. This chain links TRBV9 with TRBJ2-3; D might be TRBD2 (5 bases). Germline values: CDR1 SGDLS, CDR2 YYNGEE. This CDR3 has 15 residues. V shed 3 bases and J shed 3 bases, with 14 bases lying between them.